The rows below give T cell receptor beta chains drawn from one sample of a study of shared clonotypes between healthy human individuals. The table came from immunoSEQ multiplex PCR; TCRdb's copy has only in-frame clones and leaves some out. The table has 550,000 to 700,000 clones, roughly 73% seen once; the top ten hold around 2%. Input material: memory CD4+ T cells sorted from blood. Every receptor here comes from a woman aged 25-40 years in good health. Both conserved end residues are part of each CDR3. The D gene is left open where the match is weak. Clone size is given for some rows only: seen once, a few or many times, or a class if the clone is expanded.

DNA: TGTGCCAGCAGGCTAGCTCCCGGGGAGCTGTTTTTT; CDR3: CASRLAPGELFF; V: TRBV11-2; J: TRBJ2-2; size: -; D: -
DNA: TGCGCCAGCAGCCAAGATTGGGACACCTCCACAGATACGCAGTATTTT; CDR3: CASSQDWDTSTDTQYF; V: TRBV4-1; J: TRBJ2-3; size: -; D: -
DNA: TGTGCCAGCAGCCCCCGCCGGGACAGGGACCTTCGAGAGACCCAGTACTTC; CDR3: CASSPRRDRDLRETQYF; V: TRBV5-5; J: TRBJ2-5; size: -; D: TRBD1
DNA: TGTGCCAGCGACACACAGGGGACAGGGGCTTATGGCTACACCTTC; CDR3: CASDTQGTGAYGYTF; V: TRBV2; J: TRBJ1-2; size: -; D: TRBD1
DNA: TGTGCCAGCAGCTCCCGGGACAGCCTCAATGAGCAGTTCTTC; CDR3: CASSSRDSLNEQFF; V: TRBV5-4; J: TRBJ2-1; size: -; D: TRBD1
DNA: TGTGCCAGTAGTATTAGAGAGACCCAGTACTTC; CDR3: CASSIRETQYF; V: TRBV19; J: TRBJ2-5; size: -; D: -
DNA: TGCGCCAGCAGCCTAGGAGGGGCGGGCAATCAGCCCCAGCATTTT; CDR3: CASSLGGAGNQPQHF; V: TRBV4-1; J: TRBJ1-5; size: few; D: -
DNA: TGCGCCAGCTCTAAGGGGGGCACCAGGGGCGCGGGGGACGAGCAGTACTTC; CDR3: CASSKGGTRGAGDEQYF; V: TRBV5-1; J: TRBJ2-7; size: -; D: -
DNA: TGTGCCAGCAGCTTGGCGTTCACTAGCGGCACAGATACGCAGTATTTT; CDR3: CASSLAFTSGTDTQYF; V: TRBV5-4; J: TRBJ2-3; size: -; D: TRBD2
DNA: TGTGCCAGCTCGGAGACTAGATATGAGCAGTTCTTC; CDR3: CASSETRYEQFF; V: TRBV18; J: TRBJ2-1; size: -; D: -
DNA: TGTGCCAGCAGTTCGAAAACGACAGGAGAACGTAACTATGGCTACACCTTC; CDR3: CASSSKTTGERNYGYTF; V: TRBV7-9; J: TRBJ1-2; size: few; D: -
DNA: TGTGCCACCAGCAATCGGAATGAGCAGTTCTTC; CDR3: CATSNRNEQFF; V: TRBV15; J: TRBJ2-1; size: -; D: -
DNA: TGCGCCAGCAGTAAGGGACTAGCGGGATACGAGCAGTACTTC; CDR3: CASSKGLAGYEQYF; V: TRBV10-1; J: TRBJ2-7; size: -; D: TRBD2
DNA: TGTGCCTGGTCTTTGAGAGATACGCAGTATTTT; CDR3: CAWSLRDTQYF; V: TRBV30; J: TRBJ2-3; size: -; D: -
DNA: TGTGCCAGCAGTTTAGACAGGGGCCTCTATGGCTACACCTTC; CDR3: CASSLDRGLYGYTF; V: TRBV27; J: TRBJ1-2; size: -; D: TRBD1
DNA: TGTGCCAGTAGTATAGTGACAGACTATAGCAATCAGCCCCAGCATTTT; CDR3: CASSIVTDYSNQPQHF; V: TRBV19; J: TRBJ1-5; size: once; D: -
DNA: TGTGCCAGCACGACGGAGAACACTGAAGCTTTCTTT; CDR3: CASTTENTEAFF; V: TRBV2; J: TRBJ1-1; size: -; D: -